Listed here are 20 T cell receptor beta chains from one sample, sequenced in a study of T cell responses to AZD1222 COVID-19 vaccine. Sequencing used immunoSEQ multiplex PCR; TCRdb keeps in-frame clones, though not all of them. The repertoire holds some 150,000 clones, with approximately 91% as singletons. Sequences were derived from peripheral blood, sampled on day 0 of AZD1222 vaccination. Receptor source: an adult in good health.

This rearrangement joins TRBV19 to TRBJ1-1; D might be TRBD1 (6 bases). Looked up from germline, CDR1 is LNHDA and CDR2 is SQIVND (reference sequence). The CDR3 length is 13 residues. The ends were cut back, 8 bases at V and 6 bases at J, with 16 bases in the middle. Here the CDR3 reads CASSLTGISEAFF. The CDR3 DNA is TGTGCCAGTTCTTTAACAGGGATCTCTGAAGCTTTCTTT.

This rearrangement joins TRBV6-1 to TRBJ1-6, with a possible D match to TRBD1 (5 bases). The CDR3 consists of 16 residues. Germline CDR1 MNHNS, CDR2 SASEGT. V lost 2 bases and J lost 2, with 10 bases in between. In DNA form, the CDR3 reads TGTGCCAGCAGTGAATTGGCAGGGACCTATAATTCACCCCTCCACTTT. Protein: CASSELAGTYNSPLHF.

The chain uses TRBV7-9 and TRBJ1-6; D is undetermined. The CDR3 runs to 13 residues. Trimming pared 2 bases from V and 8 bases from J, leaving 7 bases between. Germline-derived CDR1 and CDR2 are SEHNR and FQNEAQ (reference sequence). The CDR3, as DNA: TGTGCCAGCAGCTTACCTCGGGATTCACCCCTCCACTTT. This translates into CASSLPRDSPLHF.

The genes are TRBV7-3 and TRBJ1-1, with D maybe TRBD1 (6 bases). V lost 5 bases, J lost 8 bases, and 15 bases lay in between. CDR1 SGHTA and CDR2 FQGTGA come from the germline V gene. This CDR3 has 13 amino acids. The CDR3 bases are TGTGCCAGCAGCACGAAGCAGGGGAAGGAAGCTTTCTTT. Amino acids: CASSTKQGKEAFF.

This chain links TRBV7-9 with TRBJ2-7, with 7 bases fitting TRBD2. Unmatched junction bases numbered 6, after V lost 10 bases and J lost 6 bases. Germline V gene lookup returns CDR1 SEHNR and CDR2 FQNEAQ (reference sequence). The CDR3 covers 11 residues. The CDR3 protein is CATAGGVEQYF. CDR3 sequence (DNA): TGTGCCACTGCTGGGGGGGTCGAGCAGTACTTC.

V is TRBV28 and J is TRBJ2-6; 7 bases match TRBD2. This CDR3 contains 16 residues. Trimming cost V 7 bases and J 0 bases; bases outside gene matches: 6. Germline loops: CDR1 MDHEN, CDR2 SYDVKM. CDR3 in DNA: TGTGCCAGCATGGGCGGGAGTTTCTCTGGGGCCAACGTCCTGACTTTC. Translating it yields CASMGGSFSGANVLTF.

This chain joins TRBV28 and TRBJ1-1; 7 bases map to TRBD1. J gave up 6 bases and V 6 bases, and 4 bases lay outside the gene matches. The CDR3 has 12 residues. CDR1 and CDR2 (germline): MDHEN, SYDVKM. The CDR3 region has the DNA TGTGCCAGCAGCTTTGGACAGGCTGAAGCTTTCTTT. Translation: CASSFGQAEAFF.

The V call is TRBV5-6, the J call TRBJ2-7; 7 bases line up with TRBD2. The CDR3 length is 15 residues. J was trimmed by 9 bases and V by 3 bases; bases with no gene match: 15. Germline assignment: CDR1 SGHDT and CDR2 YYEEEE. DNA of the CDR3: TGTGCCAGCAGCTGGGGAGGGAATCGGTATATCGGGCAGTACTTC. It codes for CASSWGGNRYIGQYF.

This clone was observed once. The chain's CDR3 is CASSVDPGTATTPGYGYTF. CDR3 DNA: TGTGCCAGCAGTGTAGACCCCGGGACAGCTACTACCCCTGGCTATGGCTACACCTTC. The chain recombines TRBV2 with TRBJ1-2; 7 bases fit TRBD1. This CDR3 region has 19 residues. CDR1 and CDR2 (germline): SNHLY, FYNNEI. J lost 4 bases, V lost 4 bases, and 21 bases had no gene match.

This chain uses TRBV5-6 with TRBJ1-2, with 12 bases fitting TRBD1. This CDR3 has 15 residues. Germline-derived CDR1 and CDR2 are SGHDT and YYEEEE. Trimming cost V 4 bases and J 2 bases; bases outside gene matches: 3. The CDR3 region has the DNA TGTGCCAGCAGCCTCGGGACAGGGGGCAACTATGGCTACACCTTC. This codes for CASSLGTGGNYGYTF.

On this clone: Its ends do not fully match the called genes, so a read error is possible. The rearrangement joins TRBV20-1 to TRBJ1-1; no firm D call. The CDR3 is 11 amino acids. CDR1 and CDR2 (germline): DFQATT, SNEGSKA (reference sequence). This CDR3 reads CSAGENTEAFF. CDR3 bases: TGCAGTGCTGGAGAGAACACTGAAGCTTTCTTT.

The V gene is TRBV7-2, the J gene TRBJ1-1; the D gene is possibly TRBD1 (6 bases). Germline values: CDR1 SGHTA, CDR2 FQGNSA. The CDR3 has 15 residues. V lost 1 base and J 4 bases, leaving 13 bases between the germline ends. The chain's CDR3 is CASSLVGGQITEAFF. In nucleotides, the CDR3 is TGTGCCAGCAGCTTAGTTGGGGGACAAATCACTGAAGCTTTCTTT.

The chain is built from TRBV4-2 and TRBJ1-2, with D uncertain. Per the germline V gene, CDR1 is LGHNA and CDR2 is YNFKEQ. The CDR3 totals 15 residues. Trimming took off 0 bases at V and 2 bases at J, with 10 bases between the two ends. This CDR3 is CASSQDAASNYGYTF. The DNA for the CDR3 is TGTGCCAGCAGCCAAGACGCGGCCTCCAACTATGGCTACACCTTC.

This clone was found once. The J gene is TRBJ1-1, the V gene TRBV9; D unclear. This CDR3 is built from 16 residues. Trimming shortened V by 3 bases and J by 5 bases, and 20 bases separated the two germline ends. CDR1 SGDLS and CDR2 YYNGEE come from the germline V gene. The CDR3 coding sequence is TGTGCCAGCAGCGCCCAGCTGGGTCTCGGGGAGACTGAAGCTTTCTTT. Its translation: CASSAQLGLGETEAFF. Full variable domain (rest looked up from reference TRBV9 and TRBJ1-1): DSGVTQTPKHLITATGQRVTLRCSPRSGDLSVYWYQQSLDQGLQFLIQYYNGEERAKGNILERFSAQQFPDLHSELNLSSLELGDSALYFCASSAQLGLGETEAFFGQGTRLTVV.

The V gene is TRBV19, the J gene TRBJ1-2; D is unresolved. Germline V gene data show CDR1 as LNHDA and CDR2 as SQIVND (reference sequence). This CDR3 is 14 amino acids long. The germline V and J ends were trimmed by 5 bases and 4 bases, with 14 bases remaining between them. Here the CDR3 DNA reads TGTGCCAGTAGTCACCCGACGGACCCCTATGGCTACACCTTC. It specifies CASSHPTDPYGYTF.

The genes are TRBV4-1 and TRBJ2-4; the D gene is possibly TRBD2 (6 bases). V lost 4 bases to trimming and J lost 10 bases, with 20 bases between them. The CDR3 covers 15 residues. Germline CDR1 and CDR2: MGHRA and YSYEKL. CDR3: CASSPLLREKGIQYF. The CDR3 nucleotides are TGCGCCAGCAGCCCCCTCCTCCGGGAGAAGGGGATTCAGTACTTC.

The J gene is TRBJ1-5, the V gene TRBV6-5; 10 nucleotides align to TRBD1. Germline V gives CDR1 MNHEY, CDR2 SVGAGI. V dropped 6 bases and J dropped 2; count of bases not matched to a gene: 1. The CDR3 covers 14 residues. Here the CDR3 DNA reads TGTGCCAGCAGCGGGACAGGGGGCAATCAGCCCCAGCATTTT. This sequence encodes CASSGTGGNQPQHF.

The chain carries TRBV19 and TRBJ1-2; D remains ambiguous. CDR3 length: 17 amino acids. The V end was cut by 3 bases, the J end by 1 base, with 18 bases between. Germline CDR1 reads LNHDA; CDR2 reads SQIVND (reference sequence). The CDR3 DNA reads TGTGCCAGTAGTATGTTAAATCCCCGAACGGATAACTATGGCTACACCTTC. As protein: CASSMLNPRTDNYGYTF.

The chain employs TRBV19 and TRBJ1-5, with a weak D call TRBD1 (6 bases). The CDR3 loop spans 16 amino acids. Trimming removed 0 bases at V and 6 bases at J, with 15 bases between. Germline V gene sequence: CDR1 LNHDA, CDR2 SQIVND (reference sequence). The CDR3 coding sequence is TGTGCCAGTAGTATAGATCACAGGGAGATGGGTCAGCCCCAGCATTTT. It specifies CASSIDHREMGQPQHF.

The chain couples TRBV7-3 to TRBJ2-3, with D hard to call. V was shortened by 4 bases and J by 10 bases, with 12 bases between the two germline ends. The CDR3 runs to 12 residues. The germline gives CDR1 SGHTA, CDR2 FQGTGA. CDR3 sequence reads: CASSSDPTAQYF. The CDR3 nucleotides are TGTGCCAGCAGCTCGGACCCCACCGCGCAGTATTTT. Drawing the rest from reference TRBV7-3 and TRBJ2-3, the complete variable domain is GAGVSQTPSNKVTEKGKYVELRCDPISGHTALYWYRQSLGQGPEFLIYFQGTGAADDSGLPNDRFFAVRPEGSVSTLKIQRTERGDSAVYLCASSSDPTAQYFGPGTRLTVL.